Presented here are 14 T cell receptor beta chains from one specimen sequenced in a study of blood T cell repertoires in COVID-19. TCRdb's table, derived via immunoSEQ multiplex PCR, lists solely in-frame clones and lacks some. The sample holds nearly 80,000 clones, roughly 87% seen once. The sample taken for sequencing was peripheral blood. These receptors were taken from a woman aged 80 or older with active or convalescent COVID-19.

This clone has just one count. This chain uses TRBV19 with TRBJ2-4; no firm D call. Germline lookup yields CDR1 LNHDA and CDR2 SQIVND (reference sequence). V lost 4 bases, J lost 0 bases, and 4 bases lay in between. This CDR3 has 13 amino acids. CDR3 loop: CASSSLAKNIQYF. CDR3 DNA: TGTGCCAGTAGTAGTCTAGCCAAAAACATTCAGTACTTC.

This clone was detected only once. The CDR3 loop is CASSLAPSGGGLTDTQYF. The CDR3 DNA sequence: TGTGCCAGCAGCTTAGCCCCCTCGGGCGGGGGGCTCACAGATACGCAGTATTTT. This sequence joins TRBV7-6 and TRBJ2-3, with 8 bases identical to TRBD2. The germline V gene encodes CDR1 SGHVS and CDR2 FNYEAQ. The length of the CDR3 is 18 residues. With 0 bases clipped from V and 2 bases from J, the junction kept 10 bases outside the gene matches.

This chain links TRBV7-9 with TRBJ2-5; a weak D match, TRBD2 (9 bases). The V end was cut by 5 bases, the J end by 2 bases, with 21 bases between. CDR3 length: 17 residues. The germline gives CDR1 SEHNR, CDR2 FQNEAQ (reference sequence). CDR3 protein: CASSQGALAGFQETQYF. The CDR3 DNA reads TGTGCCAGCAGCCAGGGGGCTCTAGCGGGGTTTCAAGAGACCCAGTACTTC.

This rearrangement joins TRBV9 to TRBJ1-1, with D possibly TRBD1 on 5 matching bases. Trimming cost V 4 bases and J 4 bases, with 14 bases left between them. CDR3 length equals 14 residues. CDR1 and CDR2 (germline): SGDLS, YYNGEE. The CDR3 protein is CASSPFRVPTEAFF. CDR3 DNA sequence: TGTGCCAGCAGCCCCTTCAGGGTTCCCACTGAAGCTTTCTTT.

This chain connects TRBV5-1 to TRBJ2-5; 9 bases match TRBD1. The junction had 7 bases not matched to a gene; V was cut back by 2 bases and J by 5 bases. The CDR3 totals 15 residues. The germline V gene has CDR1 SGHRS and CDR2 YFSETQ. CDR3 DNA: TGCGCCAGCAGCTTAACAGGGGGCCGGGGGGAGACCCAGTACTTC. Translating it yields CASSLTGGRGETQYF.

The CDR3 nucleotides read TGTGCCAGCAGCCAACCCATAACTTTACCAGCGGGAGGGCCCTCCTACGAGCAGTACTTC. Amino acid sequence: CASSQPITLPAGGPSYEQYF. The chain recombines TRBV3-1 (or the pseudogene TRBV3-2) with TRBJ2-7; TRBD2 agrees at 10 bases. This CDR3 has 20 amino acids. Germline lookup yields CDR1 LGHDT and CDR2 YNNKEL (reference sequence). With V trimmed by 2 bases and J by 0 bases, 16 bases remained unmatched.

The chain carries TRBV28 and TRBJ2-7; D may be TRBD2 (7 bases). Trimming pared 2 bases from V and 1 base from J, leaving 12 bases between. Germline V lookup: CDR1 MDHEN, CDR2 SYDVKM. The CDR3 consists of 15 residues. DNA for the CDR3: TGTGCCAGCAGTTTAGGGGGAGGGGGGTCCTACGAGCAGTACTTC. Amino acids: CASSLGGGGSYEQYF.

The chain has TRBV6-6 and TRBJ1-2; possible D gene TRBD1, 6 bases. Germline V gene data show CDR1 as MNHNY and CDR2 as SVGAGI (reference sequence). The ends were cut back, 6 bases at V and 8 bases at J, with 10 bases in the middle. The CDR3 covers 11 residues. CDR3 sequence: CASRQGKGYTF. In DNA form, the CDR3 reads TGTGCCAGCAGACAGGGAAAGGGCTACACCTTC.

This chain joins TRBV28 and TRBJ2-1, with D unresolved. V lost 7 bases and J lost 10, with 14 bases in between. Germline V gene sequence: CDR1 MDHEN, CDR2 SYDVKM. This CDR3 contains 12 residues. The CDR3, as DNA: TGTGCCAGCATCGAGAGGTCCGGGGAGCAGTTCTTC. As protein: CASIERSGEQFF.

V gene TRBV27 combines with J gene TRBJ1-1; 9 bases are a match to TRBD1. The V gene's germline CDR1 is MNHEY and CDR2 SMNVEV (reference sequence). The CDR3 is made up of 15 amino acids. V shed 5 bases, J shed 6 bases, and the junction held 10 bases outside the gene matches. CDR3 amino acids: CASSTRTGAVSEAFF. The CDR3 DNA reads as TGTGCCAGCAGTACCCGGACAGGGGCGGTCTCTGAAGCTTTCTTT.

The CDR3 bases are TGTGCCAGCAGCCCTGGGGGTAGCGGGAAAGAAAACAATGAGCAGTTCTTC. Protein product: CASSPGGSGKENNEQFF. The genes are TRBV6-2 or TRBV6-3 and TRBJ2-1; 8 bases line up with TRBD2. The CDR3 contains 17 residues. Losses at the gene ends were 6 bases for V and 5 bases for J; bases not matched to a gene: 15. Germline V gene data show CDR1 as MNHEY and CDR2 as SVGEGT.

The chain joins TRBV5-1 to TRBJ2-1; 9 positions agree with TRBD1. The CDR3 is 14 residues long. V gave up 4 bases and J gave up 8 bases; unmatched junction bases: 7. Germline V gene lookup returns CDR1 SGHRS and CDR2 YFSETQ. This CDR3 is CASSRDRVGHEQFF. CDR3 DNA: TGCGCCAGCAGCAGGGACAGGGTCGGCCATGAGCAGTTCTTC.

CDR3 bases: TGTGCCAGCAGCCAAGATGTACCCAGGGCTTCCTATGGCTACACCTTC. It is translated as CASSQDVPRASYGYTF. J is TRBJ1-2 and V is TRBV14; TRBD1 is a possible D gene (5 bases). The CDR3 sequence is 16 residues long. Trimming shortened V by 0 bases and J by 4 bases, and 15 bases separated the two germline ends. Per the germline V gene, CDR1 is SGHDN and CDR2 is FVKESK.

The V and J genes are TRBV28 and TRBJ1-2; TRBD1 agrees at 7 bases. CDR3 length: 14 amino acids. With 6 bases clipped from V and 2 bases from J, the junction kept 6 bases outside the gene matches. Germline V gene sequence: CDR1 MDHEN, CDR2 SYDVKM. The CDR3 loop is CASSTRQGNYGYTF. The CDR3 DNA follows: TGTGCCAGCAGCACTCGACAGGGAAACTATGGCTACACCTTC.